This record looks at one T cell receptor (beta chain) sequence and its context. Its antigen is not known. Assay: immunoSEQ multiplex PCR; the TCRdb copy retains only in-frame clones and omits some. The data contain some 2,500 clones, roughly 70% of them singletons. V lost 0 bases to trimming and J lost 5 bases, with 14 bases between them. CDR3 length: 15 residues. Germline CDR1 and CDR2: LNHNV and YYDKDF (reference sequence). The data were obtained in a study of the immune and genomic landscape of osteosarcoma. The study's findings and limits: Compared with cold C1, the hot C3 cluster had higher, still-low clonality.

The post-treatment osteosarcoma tumors were primary, local recurrence or metastasis specimens from poor-prognosis patients. The clonotype was recovered from a human donor with osteosarcoma. The specimen was osteosarcoma tumor tissue from the lung. The V call is TRBV15, the J call TRBJ2-7; either TRBD1 or TRBD2 may fit D (6 bases each). As DNA, the CDR3 is TGTGCCACCAGCAGAGATTGGAGGGGGTTCGACGAGCAGTACTTC. Its protein is CATSRDWRGFDEQYF.